The 17 T cell receptor beta chains below were found in one sample sequenced in a study of CD4 T cells in relation to SARS-CoV-2 and coronaviruses. These receptors' antigens are unknown. Assay: immunoSEQ multiplex PCR; the TCRdb copy retains only in-frame clones and omits some. The profile shows some 11,000 clones, around 80% of them singletons. The unexposed donors gave CD4+ T cells in about 2010-2019, prior to COVID-19. After nine to ten days of culture, CD4+ T cells were isolated. The sequenced sample consisted of CD4+ T cells from PBMCs, cultured in vitro. Receptors were obtained from a human donor in good health.

This chain uses TRBV2 with TRBJ1-3; the D gene is possibly TRBD1 (6 bases). V lost 4 bases and J 10 bases, leaving 20 bases between the germline ends. From germline, CDR1 is SNHLY and CDR2 FYNNEI. This CDR3 is 15 amino acids long. The CDR3 DNA follows: TGTGCCAGCAGTGGCCTCGCTGGCAGGGGATCAACCATATATTTT. Translated, it gives CASSGLAGRGSTIYF. Drawing the rest from reference TRBV2 and TRBJ1-3, the complete variable domain is EPEVTQTPSHQVTQMGQEVILRCVPISNHLYFYWYRQILGQKVEFLVSFYNNEISEKSEIFDDQFSVERPDGSNFTLKIRSTKLEDSAMYFCASSGLAGRGSTIYFGEGSWLTVV.

The chain recombines TRBV5-4 with TRBJ1-3, with 10 positions matching TRBD1. Germline V gives CDR1 SGHNT, CDR2 YYREEE (reference sequence). The CDR3 runs 18 residues. The J segment lost 2 bases and the V segment lost 1 base, leaving 9 bases of the junction unmatched. CDR3 sequence reads: CASSLSGRTGGTGNTIYF. The DNA of the CDR3 is TGTGCCAGCAGCTTGAGTGGACGGACAGGGGGAACTGGAAACACCATATATTTT.

The table lists this clone with a count of one. The rearrangement uses TRBV12-3 or TRBV12-4 and TRBJ2-5; D is possibly TRBD2 (5 bases). The V and J ends lost 8 bases and 5 bases respectively, with 15 bases between them. The CDR3 covers 13 residues. For the CDR3, the DNA is TGTGCCAGCGTGCGGACCGGCGGGGAGACCCAGTACTTC. Protein sequence: CASVRTGGETQYF.

The CDR3 region has the DNA TGCGCCAGCAGCCAAGGGTGGGGGATGATCTCCTACGAGCAGTACTTC. Translating gives CASSQGWGMISYEQYF. The chain recombines TRBV4-3 with TRBJ2-7, with D possibly being TRBD1 or TRBD2 (5 bases each). Trimming pared 1 base from V and 0 bases from J, leaving 13 bases between. The CDR3 is made up of 16 amino acids. CDR1 LGHNA and CDR2 YSLEER come from the germline V gene.

V and J are TRBV21-1 and TRBJ1-5. TRBV21-1 is an annotated pseudogene. This CDR3 region has 9 residues. In nucleotides, the CDR3 is TGTGCCAGCAGCGGGTCCCAGCATTTT. Amino acid sequence: CASSGSQHF.

The chain employs TRBV19 and TRBJ1-5; the D is unclear. The CDR3 is made up of 12 amino acids. Trimming removed 4 bases at V and 11 bases at J, with 12 bases between. Germline CDR1 is LNHDA and CDR2 is SQIVND (reference sequence). The CDR3 spells CASSTGGLTQHF. The CDR3 DNA is TGTGCCAGTAGTACAGGCGGCCTTACCCAGCATTTT.

V is TRBV2 and J is TRBJ2-2, with D possibly being TRBD2 (5 bases). Germline V CDR1 and CDR2: SNHLY, FYNNEI. The CDR3 extends over 15 amino acids. V lost 1 base and J 4 bases, leaving 10 bases between the germline ends. As DNA, the CDR3 is TGTGCCAGCAGTGAAGTCCTTGGAGGCACCGGGGAGCTGTTTTTT. Protein: CASSEVLGGTGELFF.

The chain joins TRBV4-3 to TRBJ1-5; D gene uncertain. This CDR3 spans 15 amino acids. The V end lost 0 bases, the J end lost 4 bases, and 10 bases lay between the germline ends. Germline CDR1 LGHNA, CDR2 YSLEER. CDR3 coding DNA: TGCGCCAGCAGCCAAGATGGAAAAAGGAATCAGCCCCAGCATTTT. Translation: CASSQDGKRNQPQHF.

The chain links TRBV6-2 or TRBV6-3 to TRBJ2-7; D unclear. V was clipped by 0 bases and J by 6 bases, with 3 bases between them. In germline, CDR1 is MNHEY, CDR2 SVGEGT. CDR3 size: 11 residues. CDR3 coding DNA: TGTGCCAGCAGTTACTCGGGCGAGCAGTACTTC. The encoded protein is CASSYSGEQYF.

This clone is labeled medium-sized. CDR3 amino acids: CASRTQQGVGGNEQFF. The CDR3 nucleotides are TGTGCCAGCAGGACCCAGCAGGGGGTCGGGGGCAATGAGCAGTTCTTC. This chain links TRBV7-9 with TRBJ2-1; a possible D gene is TRBD1 (7 bases). The CDR3 sequence is 16 residues long. V shed 6 bases and J shed 6 bases, with 21 bases lying between them. Germline V CDR1 and CDR2: SEHNR, FQNEAQ (reference sequence).

This rearrangement joins TRBV11-2 to TRBJ1-3; the D gene is possibly TRBD1 (6 bases). Germline CDR1 is SGHAT and CDR2 is FQNNGV. Between the trimmed V and J ends, which lost 1 base and 0 bases, there was a span of 10 bases. The CDR3 consists of 16 residues. Written as DNA, the CDR3 is TGTGCCAGCAGCTTAGCAGGGGTTGACTCTGGAAACACCATATATTTT. Translating gives CASSLAGVDSGNTIYF.

The chain carries TRBV29-1 and TRBJ1-1; no clear D. The germline CDR1 and CDR2 sequences are SQVTM and ANQGSEA. The CDR3 contains 13 residues. V was clipped by 4 bases and J by 4 bases, with 13 bases between them. The CDR3 here is CSVAVFGGTEAFF. Written as DNA, the CDR3 is TGCAGCGTTGCTGTTTTTGGTGGCACTGAAGCTTTCTTT.

The chain couples TRBV11-2 to TRBJ1-2; 7 bases match TRBD1. Germline assignment: CDR1 SGHAT and CDR2 FQNNGV. V dropped 5 bases and J dropped 2; count of bases not matched to a gene: 5. The CDR3 consists of 14 residues. The CDR3 is CASSLTGQNYGYTF. CDR3 sequence (DNA): TGTGCCAGCAGCCTAACGGGACAGAACTATGGCTACACCTTC.

J is TRBJ2-7 and V is TRBV6-1, with a tentative D call TRBD2 (7 bases). The germline gives CDR1 MNHNS, CDR2 SASEGT. The CDR3 spans 14 residues. Trimming took off 3 bases at V and 6 bases at J, with 15 bases between the two ends. CDR3 bases: TGTGCCAGCAGTGACGGTCAGGGGAGGGGCGAGCAGTACTTC. Its translation is CASSDGQGRGEQYF.

The chain joins TRBV4-3 to TRBJ2-1; TRBD2 is a possible D gene (6 bases). Germline assignment: CDR1 LGHNA and CDR2 YSLEER. Trimming removed 4 bases from V and 4 bases from J, with 14 bases in between. This CDR3 region has 15 residues. CDR3 DNA: TGCGCCAGCAGCCTCCCTGGGCGGGGATACAATGAGCAGTTCTTC. It encodes CASSLPGRGYNEQFF.

The V gene is TRBV30, the J gene TRBJ2-5, with unresolved D. With 0 bases removed from V and 5 bases from J, the gap between germline ends came to 10 bases. CDR3 length: 13 residues. Germline CDR1 is GTSNPN and CDR2 is SVGIG (reference sequence). The CDR3 protein is CAWSVLFAETQYF. CDR3 in DNA: TGTGCCTGGAGTGTTCTCTTCGCGGAGACCCAGTACTTC.

The rearrangement joins TRBV2 to TRBJ2-2; D is unresolved. Germline V CDR1 and CDR2: SNHLY, FYNNEI. The CDR3 spans 13 residues. Trimming pared 8 bases from V and 3 bases from J, leaving 10 bases between. Here the CDR3 DNA reads TGTGCCAGCCGACCTTGGGACACCGGGGAGCTGTTTTTT. This encodes CASRPWDTGELFF.